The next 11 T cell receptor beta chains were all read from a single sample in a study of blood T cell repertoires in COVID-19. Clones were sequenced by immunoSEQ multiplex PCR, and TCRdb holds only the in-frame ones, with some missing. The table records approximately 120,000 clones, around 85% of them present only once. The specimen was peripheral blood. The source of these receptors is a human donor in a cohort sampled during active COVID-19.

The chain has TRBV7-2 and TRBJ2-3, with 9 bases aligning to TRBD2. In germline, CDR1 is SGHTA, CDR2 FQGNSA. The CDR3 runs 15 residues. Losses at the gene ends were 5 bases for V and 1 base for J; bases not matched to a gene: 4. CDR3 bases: TGTGCCAGCAGCACTCGGACTAGCGGCACAGATACGCAGTATTTT. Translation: CASSTRTSGTDTQYF.

CDR3: CASRQGADTGELFF. DNA for the CDR3: TGTGCCAGCCGGCAGGGGGCCGACACCGGGGAGCTGTTTTTT. The chain recombines TRBV6-4 with TRBJ2-2, with TRBD1 matching over 8 bases. V was pared by 8 bases and J by 3 bases, with 5 bases of the junction left unmatched. This CDR3 has 14 amino acids. Germline lookup yields CDR1 MRHNA and CDR2 SNTAGT.

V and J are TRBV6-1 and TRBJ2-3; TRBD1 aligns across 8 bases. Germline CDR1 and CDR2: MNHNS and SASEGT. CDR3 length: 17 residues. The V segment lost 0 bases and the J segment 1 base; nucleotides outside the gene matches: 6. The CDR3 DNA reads TGTGCCAGCAGTGAAGCGCCAGGGGGCTGGGGCACAGATACGCAGTATTTT. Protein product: CASSEAPGGWGTDTQYF.

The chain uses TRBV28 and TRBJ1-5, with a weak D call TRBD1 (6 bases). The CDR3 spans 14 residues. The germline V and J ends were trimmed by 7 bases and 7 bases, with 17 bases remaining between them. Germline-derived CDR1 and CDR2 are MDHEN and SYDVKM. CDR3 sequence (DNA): TGTGCCAGCAAGACAGGAATCAGATTCCAGCCCCAGCATTTT. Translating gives CASKTGIRFQPQHF.

CDR3 sequence reads: CATSRSKSGTRAETQYF. The DNA for the CDR3 is TGTGCCACCAGCAGATCCAAATCCGGGACTAGAGCCGAGACCCAGTACTTC. V gene TRBV15 combines with J gene TRBJ2-5; TRBD2 matches 8 bases. The V gene end was trimmed by 2 bases and the J gene end by 5 bases; junction bases not matched to a gene: 13. The CDR3 loop spans 17 amino acids. Germline V lookup: CDR1 LNHNV, CDR2 YYDKDF (reference sequence).

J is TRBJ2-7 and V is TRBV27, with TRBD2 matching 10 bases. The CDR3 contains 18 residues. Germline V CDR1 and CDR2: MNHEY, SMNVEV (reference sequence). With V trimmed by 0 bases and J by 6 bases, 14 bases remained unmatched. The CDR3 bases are TGTGCCAGCAGTTTATCCCTCCCACAGGGGAGCGGGAGGGCCGAGCAGTACGTC. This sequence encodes CASSLSLPQGSGRAEQYV.

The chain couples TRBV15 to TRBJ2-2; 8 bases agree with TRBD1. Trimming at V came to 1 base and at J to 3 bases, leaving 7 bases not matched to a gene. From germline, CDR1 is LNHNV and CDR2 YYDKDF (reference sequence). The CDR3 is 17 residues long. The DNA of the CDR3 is TGTGCCACCAGCAGAGGTTACCCGGGACAGGACACCGGGGAGCTGTTTTTT. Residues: CATSRGYPGQDTGELFF. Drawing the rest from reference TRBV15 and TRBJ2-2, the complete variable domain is DAMVIQNPRYQVTQFGKPVTLSCSQTLNHNVMYWYQQKSSQAPKLLFHYYDKDFNNEADTPDNFQSRRPNTSFCFLDIRSPGLGDTAMYLCATSRGYPGQDTGELFFGEGSRLTVL.

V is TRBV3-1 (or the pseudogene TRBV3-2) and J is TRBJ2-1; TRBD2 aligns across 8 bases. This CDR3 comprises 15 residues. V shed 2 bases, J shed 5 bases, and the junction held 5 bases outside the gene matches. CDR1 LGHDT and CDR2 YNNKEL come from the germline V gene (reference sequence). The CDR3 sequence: CASSQQLAVNNEQFF. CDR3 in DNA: TGTGCCAGCAGCCAACAACTAGCGGTTAACAATGAGCAGTTCTTC.

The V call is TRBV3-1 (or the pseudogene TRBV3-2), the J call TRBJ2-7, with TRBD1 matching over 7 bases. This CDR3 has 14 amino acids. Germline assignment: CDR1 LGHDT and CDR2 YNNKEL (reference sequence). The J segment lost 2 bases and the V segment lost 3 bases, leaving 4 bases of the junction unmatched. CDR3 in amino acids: CASSHYDRAYEQYF. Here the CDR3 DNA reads TGTGCCAGCAGCCATTACGACAGGGCCTACGAGCAGTACTTC.

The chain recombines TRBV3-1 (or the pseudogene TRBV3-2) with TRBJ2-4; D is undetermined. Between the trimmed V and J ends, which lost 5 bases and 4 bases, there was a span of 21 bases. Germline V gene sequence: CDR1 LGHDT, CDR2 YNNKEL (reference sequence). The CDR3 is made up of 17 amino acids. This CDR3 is CASSGGIPICKKNIQYF. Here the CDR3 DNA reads TGTGCCAGCAGCGGTGGCATTCCCATTTGCAAAAAAAACATTCAGTACTTC.

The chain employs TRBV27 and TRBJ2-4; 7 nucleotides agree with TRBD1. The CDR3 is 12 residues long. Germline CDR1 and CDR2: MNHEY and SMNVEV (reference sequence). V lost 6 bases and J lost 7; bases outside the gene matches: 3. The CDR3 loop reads CASSQGGNIQYF. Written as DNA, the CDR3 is TGTGCCAGCAGCCAAGGGGGCAACATTCAGTACTTC.